These T cell receptor beta chains were read from a single sample in a study of beta chain features in type 1 diabetes. TCRdb's table, derived via immunoSEQ multiplex PCR, lists solely in-frame clones and lacks some. The profile covers about 360,000 clones, with around an eighth appearing a single time and around 0.0099% taken by the ten largest. What was sequenced was naive CD4+ T cells from blood. The receptors here all came from a woman younger than 35 with type 1 diabetes. The CDR3 runs from the conserved cysteine through the conserved F or W. A D gene is named only where the DNA matches it firmly. Clone size is shown for a subset of rows, as once, few, many or a class of expanded clone.

>TRBV5-4|few|TRBD2|TRBJ2-1
CASRAGTSENNEQFF
TGTGCCAGCAGGGCCGGGACTAGCGAGAACAATGAGCAGTTCTTC
>TRBV28|few|.|TRBJ2-3
CASSFRDTLTDTQYF
TGTGCCAGCAGTTTTCGGGACACCCTCACAGATACGCAGTATTTT
>TRBV18|.|.|TRBJ1-5
CASSPTKNSYSNQPQHF
TGTGCCAGCTCACCCACCAAGAACAGCTATAGCAATCAGCCCCAGCATTTT
>TRBV19|.|.|TRBJ1-5
CASRLRQAGQPQHF
TGTGCCAGTCGTTTGAGACAGGCCGGTCAGCCCCAGCATTTT
>TRBV4-2|few|.|TRBJ2-2
CASALGAAGDTGELFF
TGTGCCAGCGCACTGGGGGCCGCTGGGGACACCGGGGAGCTGTTTTTT
>TRBV6-5|few|TRBD1|TRBJ1-6
CASGKGRGNSPLHF
TGTGCCAGCGGAAAGGGCAGGGGGAATTCACCCCTCCACTTT
>TRBV14|.|.|TRBJ2-7
CASSQGQAPRYF
TGTGCCAGCAGCCAAGGCCAAGCGCCTAGGTACTTC
>TRBV28|.|TRBD1|TRBJ2-1
CASSLGQGALNEQFF
TGTGCCAGCAGCCTCGGACAGGGGGCGCTAAATGAGCAGTTCTTC
>TRBV7-8|few|.|TRBJ2-1
CASSYRDSGSNEQFF
TGTGCCAGCAGCTATCGGGACTCTGGGTCCAATGAGCAGTTCTTC
>TRBV19|.|TRBD2|TRBJ2-1
CASSKRTSGSWNEQFF
TGTGCCAGTAGTAAAAGGACTAGCGGGAGTTGGAATGAGCAGTTCTTC
>TRBV19|.|.|TRBJ1-4
CAGSDRNEKLFF
TGTGCCGGTTCAGACAGAAATGAAAAACTGTTTTTT
>TRBV18|.|.|TRBJ2-1
CASSPLPGKAYNEQFF
TGTGCCAGCTCACCTCTACCCGGGAAAGCCTACAATGAGCAGTTCTTC
>TRBV5-1|few|.|TRBJ2-3
CASSLAGTDTQYF
TGCGCCAGCAGCTTGGCAGGCACAGATACGCAGTATTTT
>TRBV6-6|few|TRBD1|TRBJ1-5
CASSTGTGVPQPQHF
TGTGCCAGCAGCACCGGGACAGGGGTGCCTCAGCCCCAGCATTTT
>TRBV2|few|.|TRBJ2-2
CASSEQGPNTGELFF
TGTGCCAGCAGTGAACAGGGGCCCAACACCGGGGAGCTGTTTTTT
>TRBV7-2|.|.|TRBJ2-5
CASSSGGNRRLETQYF
TGTGCCAGCAGCTCTGGCGGGAACAGGAGATTAGAGACCCAGTACTTC
>TRBV9|.|TRBD2|TRBJ2-1
CASSSRGLAVSYNEQFF
TGTGCCAGCAGCAGTAGGGGCCTAGCGGTCTCCTACAATGAGCAGTTCTTC
>TRBV6-5|.|.|TRBJ1-2
CASRMGGGGYTF
TGTGCCAGCAGAATGGGGGGTGGTGGCTACACCTTC
>TRBV30|.|TRBD2|TRBJ2-3
CAWSGLAGGTDTQYF
TGTGCCTGGAGTGGACTAGCGGGAGGCACAGATACGCAGTATTTT
>TRBV4-3|few|.|TRBJ2-6
CASSQAQSGANVLTF
TGCGCCAGCAGCCAAGCCCAGTCCGGGGCCAACGTCCTGACTTTC
>TRBV12-5|few|TRBD2|TRBJ2-3
CASGLVLAGSTDTQYF
TGTGCTAGTGGTTTGGTACTAGCGGGGAGCACAGATACGCAGTATTTT
>TRBV4-1|.|TRBD2|TRBJ2-1
CASSQIAGAYNEQFF
TGCGCCAGCAGCCAAATAGCGGGGGCCTACAATGAGCAGTTCTTC
>TRBV6-1|.|.|TRBJ2-1
CASSEGAASYNEQFF
TGTGCCAGCAGTGAAGGGGCAGCCTCCTACAATGAGCAGTTCTTC
>TRBV7-8|few|TRBD2|TRBJ2-2
CASSFSRGGHGTGELFF
TGTGCCAGCAGCTTTTCACGCGGGGGGCATGGTACCGGGGAGCTGTTTTTT
>TRBV15|once|TRBD1|TRBJ2-1
CATSRDSTGQGRNEQFF
TGTGCCACCAGCAGAGATAGCACCGGACAGGGGCGGAATGAGCAGTTCTTC
>TRBV5-1|.|.|TRBJ2-3
CASSLPSVSDTQYF
TGCGCCAGCAGCTTACCCTCGGTGTCAGATACGCAGTATTTT
>TRBV4-3|few|.|TRBJ1-5
CASSQDLLNQPQHF
TGCGCCAGCAGCCAAGATCTCCTCAATCAGCCCCAGCATTTT
>TRBV20-1|.|.|TRBJ1-2
CSASLGYTF
TGCAGTGCTAGTTTAGGCTACACCTTC
>TRBV7-2|few|.|TRBJ2-3
CASSRYTDTQYF
TGTGCCAGCAGCCGGTACACAGATACGCAGTATTTT
>TRBV15|.|TRBD2|TRBJ2-1
CATSRDRASGLSYNEQFF
TGTGCCACCAGCAGAGATAGGGCTAGCGGACTCTCCTACAATGAGCAGTTCTTC
>TRBV5-1|few|.|TRBJ1-2
CASSRAPGGYGYTF
TGCGCCAGCAGTCGGGCTCCGGGCGGGTATGGCTACACCTTC
>TRBV7-2|.|.|TRBJ1-2
CASSLTGGGYTF
TGTGCCAGCAGCTTAACCGGGGGTGGCTACACCTTC
>TRBV7-2|.|.|TRBJ1-4
CASKRAANEKLFF
TGTGCCAGCAAGCGGGCGGCTAATGAAAAACTGTTTTTT
>TRBV10-2|few|.|TRBJ1-6
CATCLGSNSPLHF
TGCGCCACCTGCCTAGGCAGCAATTCACCCCTCCACTTT
>TRBV30|.|.|TRBJ2-7
CAWRVRGPGSYEQYF
TGTGCCTGGAGAGTCCGGGGTCCGGGCTCCTACGAGCAGTACTTC
>TRBV28|few|.|TRBJ2-7
CASSFQGRGSLLEQYF
TGTGCCAGCAGTTTTCAGGGCAGGGGATCCCTACTCGAGCAGTACTTC
>TRBV4-3|.|.|TRBJ2-3
CASSQVAGFGDTQYF
TGCGCCAGCAGCCAAGTGGCGGGATTTGGGGATACGCAGTATTTT
>TRBV19|few|TRBD1|TRBJ1-2
CASSPTGTGGDGGYTF
TGTGCCAGTAGTCCTACCGGGACAGGGGGCGATGGGGGCTACACCTTC
>TRBV21-1|.|.|TRBJ2-7
CASSKAAGYPYEQYF
TGTGCCAGCAGCAAAGCGGCAGGATATCCCTACGAGCAGTACTTC
>TRBV11-2|few|.|TRBJ2-5
CASSLSSTGVETQYF
TGTGCCAGCAGCTTATCTTCGACGGGGGTGGAGACCCAGTACTTC
>TRBV9|.|TRBD2|TRBJ2-1
CASSHRTSISNEQFF
TGTGCCAGCAGCCACCGGACTAGTATCAGCAATGAGCAGTTCTTC
>TRBV7-9|once|.|TRBJ1-1
CASSLSGFVDEAFF
TGTGCCAGCAGCTTAAGCGGGTTCGTGGATGAAGCTTTCTTT